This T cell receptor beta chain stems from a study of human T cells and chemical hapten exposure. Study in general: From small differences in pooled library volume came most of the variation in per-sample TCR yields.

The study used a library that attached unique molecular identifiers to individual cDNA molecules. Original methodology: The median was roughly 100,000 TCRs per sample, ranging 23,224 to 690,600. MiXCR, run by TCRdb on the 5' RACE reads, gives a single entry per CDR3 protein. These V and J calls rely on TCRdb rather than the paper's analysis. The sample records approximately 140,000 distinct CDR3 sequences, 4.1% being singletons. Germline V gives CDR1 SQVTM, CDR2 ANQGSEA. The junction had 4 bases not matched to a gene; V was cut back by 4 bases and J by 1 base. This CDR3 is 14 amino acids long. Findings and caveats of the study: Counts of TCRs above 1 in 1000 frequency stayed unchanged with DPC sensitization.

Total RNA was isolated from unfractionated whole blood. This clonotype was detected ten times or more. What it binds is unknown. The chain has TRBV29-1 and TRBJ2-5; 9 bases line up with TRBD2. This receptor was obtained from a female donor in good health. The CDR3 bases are TGCAGCGTTGTAGCGGGGGTCATCCAAGAGACCCAGTACTTC. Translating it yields CSVVAGVIQETQYF.